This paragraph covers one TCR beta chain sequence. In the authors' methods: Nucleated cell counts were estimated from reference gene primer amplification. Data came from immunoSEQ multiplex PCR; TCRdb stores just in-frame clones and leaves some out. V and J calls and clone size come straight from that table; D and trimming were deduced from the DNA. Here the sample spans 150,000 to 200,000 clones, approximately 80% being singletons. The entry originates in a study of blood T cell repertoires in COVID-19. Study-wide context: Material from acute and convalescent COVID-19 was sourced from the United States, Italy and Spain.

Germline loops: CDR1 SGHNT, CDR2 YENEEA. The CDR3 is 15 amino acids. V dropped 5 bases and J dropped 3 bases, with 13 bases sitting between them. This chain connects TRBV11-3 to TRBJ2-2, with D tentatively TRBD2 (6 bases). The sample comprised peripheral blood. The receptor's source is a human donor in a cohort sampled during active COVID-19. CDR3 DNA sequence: TGTGCCAGCAGCCCATGGACGGGAGACACCGGGGAGCTGTTTTTT. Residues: CASSPWTGDTGELFF.